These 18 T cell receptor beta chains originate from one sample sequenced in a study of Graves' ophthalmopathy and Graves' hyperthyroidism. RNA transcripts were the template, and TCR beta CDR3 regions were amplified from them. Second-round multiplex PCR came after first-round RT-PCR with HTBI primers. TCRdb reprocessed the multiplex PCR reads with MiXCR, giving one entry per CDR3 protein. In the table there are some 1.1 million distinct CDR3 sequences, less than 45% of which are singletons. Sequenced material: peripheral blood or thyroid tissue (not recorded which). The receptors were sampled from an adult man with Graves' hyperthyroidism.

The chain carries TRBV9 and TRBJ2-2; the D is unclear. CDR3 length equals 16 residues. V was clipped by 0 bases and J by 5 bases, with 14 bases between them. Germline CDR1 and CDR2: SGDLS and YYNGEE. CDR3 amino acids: CASSVAFGAETGELFF. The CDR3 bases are TGTGCCAGCAGCGTAGCTTTCGGAGCAGAAACCGGGGAGCTGTTTTTT.

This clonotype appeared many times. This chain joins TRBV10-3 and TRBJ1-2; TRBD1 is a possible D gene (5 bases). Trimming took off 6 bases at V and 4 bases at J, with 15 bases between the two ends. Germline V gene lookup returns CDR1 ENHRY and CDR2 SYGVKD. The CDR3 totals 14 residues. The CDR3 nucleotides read TGTGCCATCAGAGAAGGGGTAGGGAGCTATGGCTACACCTTC. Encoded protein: CAIREGVGSYGYTF.

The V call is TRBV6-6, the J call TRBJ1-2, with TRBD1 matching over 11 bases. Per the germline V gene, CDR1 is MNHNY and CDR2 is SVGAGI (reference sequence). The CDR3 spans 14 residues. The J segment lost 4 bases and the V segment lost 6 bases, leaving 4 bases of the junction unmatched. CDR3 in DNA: TGTGCCAGCAGCTCCGGGACAGGGGGCTATGGCTACACCTTC. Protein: CASSSGTGGYGYTF.

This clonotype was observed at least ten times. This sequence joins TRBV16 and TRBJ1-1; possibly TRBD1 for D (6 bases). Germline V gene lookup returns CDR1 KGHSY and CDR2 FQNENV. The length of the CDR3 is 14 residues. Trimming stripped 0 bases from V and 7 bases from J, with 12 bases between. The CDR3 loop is CASSQSGGKGEAFF. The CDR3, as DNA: TGTGCCAGCAGCCAATCAGGGGGGAAGGGTGAAGCTTTCTTT.

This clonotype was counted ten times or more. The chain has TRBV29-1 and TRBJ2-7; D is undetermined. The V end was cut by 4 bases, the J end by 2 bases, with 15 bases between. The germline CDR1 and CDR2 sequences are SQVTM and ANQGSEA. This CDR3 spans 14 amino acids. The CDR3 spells CSVVYPRRTYEQYF. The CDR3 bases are TGCAGCGTTGTTTATCCGCGCCGAACCTACGAGCAGTACTTC.

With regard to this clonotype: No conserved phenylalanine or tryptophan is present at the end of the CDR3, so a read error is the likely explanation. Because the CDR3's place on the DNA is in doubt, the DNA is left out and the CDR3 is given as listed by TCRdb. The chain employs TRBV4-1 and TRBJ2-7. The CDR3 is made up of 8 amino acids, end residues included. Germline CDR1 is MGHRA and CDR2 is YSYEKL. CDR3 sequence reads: CASMSQAT.

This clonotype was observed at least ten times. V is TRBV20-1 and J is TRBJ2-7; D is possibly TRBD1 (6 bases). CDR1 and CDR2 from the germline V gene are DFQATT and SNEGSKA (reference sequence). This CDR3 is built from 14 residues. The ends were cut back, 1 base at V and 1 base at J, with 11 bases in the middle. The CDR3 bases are TGCAGTGCTAGAGGGGACACCGGTTCCTACGAGCAGTACTTC. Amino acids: CSARGDTGSYEQYF.

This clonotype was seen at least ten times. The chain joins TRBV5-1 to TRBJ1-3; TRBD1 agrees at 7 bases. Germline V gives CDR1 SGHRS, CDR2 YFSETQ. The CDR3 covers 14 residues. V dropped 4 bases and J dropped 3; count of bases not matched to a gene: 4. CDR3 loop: CASSETGFGNTIYF. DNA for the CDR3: TGCGCCAGCAGCGAGACAGGGTTTGGAAACACCATATATTTT.

Here the CDR3 reads CASSLVPWDTGELFF. CDR3 in DNA: TGTGCCAGCAGCTTAGTTCCGTGGGACACCGGGGAGCTGTTTTTT. V and J are TRBV11-2 and TRBJ2-2, with D hard to call. CDR1 SGHAT and CDR2 FQNNGV come from the germline V gene. CDR3 length equals 15 residues. Trimming shortened V by 1 base and J by 3 bases, and 9 bases separated the two germline ends.

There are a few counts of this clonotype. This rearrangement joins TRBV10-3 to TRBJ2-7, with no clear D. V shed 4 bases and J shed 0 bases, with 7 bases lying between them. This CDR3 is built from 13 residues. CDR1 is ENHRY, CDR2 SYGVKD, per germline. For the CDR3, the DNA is TGTGCCATCAGTGGGGGAAACTCCTACGAGCAGTACTTC. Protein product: CAISGGNSYEQYF.

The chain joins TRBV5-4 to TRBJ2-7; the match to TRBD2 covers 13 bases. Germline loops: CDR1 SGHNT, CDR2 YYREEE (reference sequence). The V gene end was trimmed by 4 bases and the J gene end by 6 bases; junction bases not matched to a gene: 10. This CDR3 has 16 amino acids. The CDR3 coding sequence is TGTGCCAGCAGCCTGGGGACTAGCGGGATCAAAGGCGAGCAGTACTTC. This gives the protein CASSLGTSGIKGEQYF.

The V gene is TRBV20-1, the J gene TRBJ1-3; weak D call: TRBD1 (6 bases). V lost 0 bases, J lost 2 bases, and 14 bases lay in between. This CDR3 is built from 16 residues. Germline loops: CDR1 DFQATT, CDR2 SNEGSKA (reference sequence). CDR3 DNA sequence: TGCAGTGCTAGAGATCGTCTACAGGGCACTGGAAACACCATATATTTT. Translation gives CSARDRLQGTGNTIYF.

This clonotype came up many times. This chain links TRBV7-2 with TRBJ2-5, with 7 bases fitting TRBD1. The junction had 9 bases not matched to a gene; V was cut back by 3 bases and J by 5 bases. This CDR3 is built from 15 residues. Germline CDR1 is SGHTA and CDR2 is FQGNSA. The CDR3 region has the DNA TGTGCCAGCAGCTTCGGGAACAGGGGATGGGAGACCCAGTACTTC. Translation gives CASSFGNRGWETQYF.

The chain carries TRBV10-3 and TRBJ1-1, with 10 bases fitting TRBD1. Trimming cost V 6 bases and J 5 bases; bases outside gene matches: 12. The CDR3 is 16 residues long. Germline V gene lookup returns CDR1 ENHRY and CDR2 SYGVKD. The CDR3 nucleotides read TGTGCCATCAGGGGTGACAGGGGGCGCGGGGGAACTGAAGCTTTCTTT. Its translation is CAIRGDRGRGGTEAFF.

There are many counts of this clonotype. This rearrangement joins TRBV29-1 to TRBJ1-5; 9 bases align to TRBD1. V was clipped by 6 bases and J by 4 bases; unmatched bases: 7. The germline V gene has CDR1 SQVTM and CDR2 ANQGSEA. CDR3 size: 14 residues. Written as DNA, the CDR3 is TGCAGCGTCTCCGGGACAGGGCCTAATCAGCCCCAGCATTTT. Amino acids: CSVSGTGPNQPQHF.

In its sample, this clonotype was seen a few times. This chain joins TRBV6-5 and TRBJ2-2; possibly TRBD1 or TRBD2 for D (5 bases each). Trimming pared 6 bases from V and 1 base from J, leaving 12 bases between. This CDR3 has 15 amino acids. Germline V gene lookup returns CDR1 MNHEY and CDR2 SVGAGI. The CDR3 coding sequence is TGTGCCAGCAGGACAGCGAGCGGGAACACCGGGGAGCTGTTTTTT. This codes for CASRTASGNTGELFF.

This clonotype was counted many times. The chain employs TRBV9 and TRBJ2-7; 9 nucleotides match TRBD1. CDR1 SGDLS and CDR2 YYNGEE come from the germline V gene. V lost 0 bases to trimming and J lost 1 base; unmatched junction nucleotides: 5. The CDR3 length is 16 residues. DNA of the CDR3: TGTGCCAGCAGCGTAGGATCCGGGACAGGGTCCTACGAGCAGTACTTC. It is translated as CASSVGSGTGSYEQYF. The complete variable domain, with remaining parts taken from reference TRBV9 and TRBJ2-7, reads DSGVTQTPKHLITATGQRVTLRCSPRSGDLSVYWYQQSLDQGLQFLIQYYNGEERAKGNILERFSAQQFPDLHSELNLSSLELGDSALYFCASSVGSGTGSYEQYFGPGTRLTVT.

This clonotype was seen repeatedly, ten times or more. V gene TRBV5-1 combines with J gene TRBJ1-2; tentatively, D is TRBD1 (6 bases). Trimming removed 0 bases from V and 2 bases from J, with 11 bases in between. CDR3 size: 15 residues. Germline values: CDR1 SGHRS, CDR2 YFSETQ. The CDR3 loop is CASSLVDSRNYGYTF. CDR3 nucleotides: TGCGCCAGCAGCTTGGTGGACAGTCGAAACTATGGCTACACCTTC. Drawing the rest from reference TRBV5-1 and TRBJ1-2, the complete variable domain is KAGVTQTPRYLIKTRGQQVTLSCSPISGHRSVSWYQQTPGQGLQFLFEYFSETQRNKGNFPGRFSGRQFSNSRSEMNVSTLELGDSALYLCASSLVDSRNYGYTFGSGTRLTVV.